This T cell receptor (beta chain) was documented in a study of beta chain features in type 1 diabetes. This clone was recorded a few times. As every portion of the isolated RNA was reverse transcribed, the sequencing read expressed TCRB transcripts. TCRdb keeps only in-frame clones here, not all; method: immunoSEQ multiplex PCR. The table includes about 900,000 clones, about a sixth detected once. This TCR came from a woman under 30 in good health. Sequencing used naive CD4+ T cells from blood.

The CDR3 DNA follows: TGTGCCAGCAGCCAAGCCGTGGGGACCTACGGGACCCAGTACTTC. This translates into CASSQAVGTYGTQYF. This chain joins TRBV14 and TRBJ2-5; perhaps D is TRBD1 or TRBD2 (5 bases each). CDR3 length: 15 amino acids. The ends were cut back, 1 base at V and 7 bases at J, with 16 bases in the middle. Germline lookup yields CDR1 SGHDN and CDR2 FVKESK.